These 29 T cell receptor beta chains originate from one sample sequenced in a study of blood T cell repertoires in COVID-19. TCRdb keeps only in-frame clones here, not all; method: immunoSEQ multiplex PCR. The sample lists under 150,000 clones; more than 70% were seen once. Input material: peripheral blood. The origin of the receptors is a woman aged 60 to 75 with COVID-19, enrolled during active disease.

The gene calls are TRBV14 and TRBJ1-1; 10 bases fit TRBD1. The CDR3 loop spans 15 amino acids. Trimming at V came to 8 bases and at J to 7 bases, leaving 13 bases not matched to a gene. CDR1 and CDR2 (germline): SGHDN, FVKESK. The CDR3, as DNA: TGTGCCAGCTTTAGACAGGGGGCTGGGACCGGTGAAGCTTTCTTT. Translated: CASFRQGAGTGEAFF.

The chain couples TRBV18 to TRBJ1-2, with D unclear. The CDR3 consists of 15 residues. Trimming removed 3 bases at V and 0 bases at J, with 11 bases between. CDR1 is KGHSH and CDR2 is LQKENI in the germline V gene. CDR3 protein: CASSPTELANYGYTF. The CDR3, as DNA: TGTGCCAGCTCACCCACAGAGTTAGCTAACTATGGCTACACCTTC. The variable domain in full, completed from reference TRBV18 and TRBJ1-2, reads NAGVMQNPRHLVRRRGQEARLRCSPMKGHSHVYWYRQLPEEGLKFMVYLQKENIIDESGMPKERFSAEFPKEGPSILRIQQVVRGDSAAYFCASSPTELANYGYTFGSGTRLTVV.

This clone was seen a single time. This chain uses TRBV12-3 or TRBV12-4 with TRBJ1-1; possibly TRBD1 for D (6 bases). Trimming pared 4 bases from V and 4 bases from J, leaving 10 bases between. The CDR3 loop spans 13 amino acids. Written as DNA, the CDR3 is TGTGCCAGCAGTTACCTAGGGGGCACTGAAGCTTTCTTT. Translation: CASSYLGGTEAFF.

The genes are TRBV5-1 and TRBJ2-7; no firm D call. V was trimmed by 1 base and J by 1 base, leaving 9 bases between them. The CDR3 loop spans 14 amino acids. CDR1 and CDR2 from the germline V gene are SGHRS and YFSETQ. CDR3 DNA sequence: TGCGCCAGCAGCTTGTCGGTACGATCCTACGAGCAGTACTTC. Translation gives CASSLSVRSYEQYF.

This clone has a single count. The chain has TRBV5-5 and TRBJ1-5; D gene unclear. This CDR3 comprises 16 residues. Germline CDR1 is SGHKS and CDR2 is YYEKEE (reference sequence). V gave up 1 base and J gave up 2 bases, with 13 bases separating them. CDR3 in amino acids: CASSLLGPPGNQPQHF. The CDR3 DNA reads TGTGCCAGCAGCTTGCTGGGCCCTCCGGGCAATCAGCCCCAGCATTTT.

The rearrangement joins TRBV18 to TRBJ1-3; 8 nucleotides match TRBD1. V dropped 1 base and J dropped 4; count of bases not matched to a gene: 3. The CDR3 has 15 amino acids. The germline V gene encodes CDR1 KGHSH and CDR2 LQKENI. CDR3 nucleotide sequence: TGTGCCAGCTCACCACGCAGGGGGCCGGGAAACACCATATATTTT. As protein: CASSPRRGPGNTIYF.

A single count supports this clone. The rearrangement joins TRBV18 to TRBJ2-5, with 7 bases identical to TRBD2. V trimming: 5 bases; J trimming: 4 bases; junction bases outside the gene matches: 4. The CDR3 spans 13 residues. Germline-derived CDR1 and CDR2 are KGHSH and LQKENI. This chain's CDR3 is CASSSGEGETQYF. The CDR3 DNA sequence: TGTGCCAGCTCATCGGGGGAGGGAGAGACCCAGTACTTC. The whole variable domain, remainder taken from reference TRBV18 and TRBJ2-5, is NAGVMQNPRHLVRRRGQEARLRCSPMKGHSHVYWYRQLPEEGLKFMVYLQKENIIDESGMPKERFSAEFPKEGPSILRIQQVVRGDSAAYFCASSSGEGETQYFGPGTRLLVL.

The chain carries TRBV7-8 and TRBJ2-5; 9 positions agree with TRBD2. Losses at the gene ends were 5 bases for V and 5 bases for J; bases not matched to a gene: 12. CDR1 and CDR2 from the germline V gene are SGHVS and FQNEAQ. The CDR3 contains 16 residues. The CDR3 is CASSPLAGFSGETQYF. CDR3 nucleotide sequence: TGTGCCAGCAGCCCCCTAGCGGGGTTCTCTGGGGAGACCCAGTACTTC.

The rearrangement links TRBV7-8 to TRBJ1-5; D perhaps matches TRBD1 (5 bases). Germline CDR1 and CDR2: SGHVS and FQNEAQ. The CDR3 covers 16 residues. Deletions cut 5 bases from V and 7 bases from J, with 21 bases between. CDR3 coding DNA: TGTGCCAGCAGCCCTAGTCGGCAGGGCGTTTTACAGCCCCAGCATTTT. Protein sequence: CASSPSRQGVLQPQHF.

This clone was detected a few times. The chain couples TRBV6-5 to TRBJ1-1; 8 nucleotides match TRBD1. J gave up 7 bases and V 7 bases, and 8 bases lay outside the gene matches. This CDR3 spans 13 amino acids. Germline CDR1 MNHEY, CDR2 SVGAGI. The CDR3 sequence is CASTAGQGGEAFF. For the CDR3, the DNA is TGTGCCAGCACCGCAGGACAGGGCGGTGAAGCTTTCTTT.

V and J are TRBV12-5 and TRBJ1-2; 7 bases fit TRBD1. V shed 3 bases, J shed 4 bases, and the junction held 5 bases outside the gene matches. The CDR3 consists of 14 residues. Germline loops: CDR1 LGHNT, CDR2 FRNRAP. As DNA, the CDR3 is TGTGCTAGTGGTTTCCCGACAGGGCTCTATGGCTACACCTTC. Its translation is CASGFPTGLYGYTF.

J is TRBJ1-1 and V is TRBV19, with D uncertain. The CDR3 extends over 12 amino acids. V shed 5 bases and J shed 3 bases, with 7 bases lying between them. The germline V gene encodes CDR1 LNHDA and CDR2 SQIVND (reference sequence). In DNA form, the CDR3 reads TGTGCCAGTAGTTCCAGGCACACTGAAGCTTTCTTT. As protein: CASSSRHTEAFF.

CDR3 nucleotides: TGTGCCAGCTCACCCACCTTGGGAGGAGGAAACACCATATATTTT. It specifies CASSPTLGGGNTIYF. The chain recombines TRBV18 with TRBJ1-3, with D hard to call. The CDR3 totals 15 residues. Germline lookup yields CDR1 KGHSH and CDR2 LQKENI. Trimming cost V 3 bases and J 4 bases, with 13 bases left between them.

This sequence joins TRBV3-1 (or the pseudogene TRBV3-2) and TRBJ1-4; the D is unclear. This CDR3 region has 12 residues. Germline CDR1 reads LGHDT; CDR2 reads YNNKEL (reference sequence). V was pared by 6 bases and J by 7 bases, with 9 bases between. CDR3 sequence (DNA): TGTGCCAGCAGTCTCAGTTCTGAAAAACTGTTTTTT. This translates into CASSLSSEKLFF.

The gene calls are TRBV6-5 and TRBJ1-4; possibly TRBD1 for D (6 bases). Germline loops: CDR1 MNHEY, CDR2 SVGAGI. V lost 6 bases, J lost 7 bases, and 15 bases lay in between. CDR3 size: 14 residues. This CDR3 reads CASRSMAQGEKLFF. The CDR3 nucleotides are TGTGCCAGCAGGTCCATGGCACAGGGTGAAAAACTGTTTTTT.

The rearrangement links TRBV7-2 to TRBJ2-5, with TRBD2 matching over 7 bases. V lost 2 bases, J lost 0 bases, and 6 bases stayed unmatched. The CDR3 totals 16 residues. Germline lookup yields CDR1 SGHTA and CDR2 FQGNSA. CDR3 coding DNA: TGTGCCAGCAGCTTATCTGGGGGGGGAAACCAAGAGACCCAGTACTTC. Protein product: CASSLSGGGNQETQYF.

The rearrangement uses TRBV27 and TRBJ1-5; 10 positions match TRBD1. This CDR3 has 18 amino acids. Germline V gene sequence: CDR1 MNHEY, CDR2 SMNVEV (reference sequence). The V and J ends lost 5 bases and 2 bases, in that order; junction bases with no gene match: 12. The CDR3 nucleotides read TGTGCCAGCAGTACCTCTGGGACAGGGGACGCGGGCAATCAGCCCCAGCATTTT. This encodes CASSTSGTGDAGNQPQHF.

The chain employs TRBV10-3 and TRBJ1-1; D is ambiguous. This CDR3 region has 17 residues. V gave up 0 bases and J gave up 0 bases, with 14 bases separating them. Per the germline V gene, CDR1 is ENHRY and CDR2 is SYGVKD. The CDR3 DNA is TGTGCCATCAGTGAGTCGATGTTCCAGACTCTGAACACTGAAGCTTTCTTT. Translation: CAISESMFQTLNTEAFF.

In this sample, this clone turned up once. The V and J genes are TRBV3-1 (or the pseudogene TRBV3-2) and TRBJ2-1; D not certain. Trimming removed 0 bases at V and 0 bases at J, with 12 bases between. Looked up from germline, CDR1 is LGHDT and CDR2 is YNNKEL (reference sequence). This CDR3 is 17 amino acids long. The CDR3 reads CASSQETARSSYNEQFF. In nucleotides, the CDR3 is TGTGCCAGCAGCCAAGAAACCGCTCGCAGCTCCTACAATGAGCAGTTCTTC.

The gene calls are TRBV6-5 and TRBJ2-7; D uncertain. Germline assignment: CDR1 MNHEY and CDR2 SVGAGI. The V gene lost 7 bases and the J gene lost 0 bases, with 13 bases spanning the gap. The CDR3 spans 14 residues. As DNA, the CDR3 is TGTGCCAGCACTCTCGAGCCCGGCTCCTACGAGCAGTACTTC. Its translation: CASTLEPGSYEQYF.

The chain carries TRBV5-4 and TRBJ2-7; D uncertain. The germline V gene has CDR1 SGHNT and CDR2 YYREEE (reference sequence). The V end lost 0 bases, the J end lost 3 bases, and 10 bases lay between the germline ends. The CDR3 spans 14 residues. The CDR3 DNA sequence: TGTGCCAGCAGCTTGGACCCGGGTGGCTACGAGCAGTACTTC. Protein sequence: CASSLDPGGYEQYF. Variable domain in full (rest from reference TRBV5-4 and TRBJ2-7): ETGVTQSPTHLIKTRGQQVTLRCSSQSGHNTVSWYQQALGQGPQFIFQYYREEENGRGNFPPRFSGLQFPNYSSELNVNALELDDSALYLCASSLDPGGYEQYFGPGTRLTVT.

V usage is TRBV12-5 and J usage is TRBJ1-4; 8 bases fit TRBD1. The CDR3 is 14 amino acids. The germline gives CDR1 LGHNT, CDR2 FRNRAP. The ends lost 1 base at V and 8 bases at J; junction bases unmatched: 3. CDR3 region: CASGLGQGIEKLFF. Written as DNA, the CDR3 is TGTGCTAGTGGTTTGGGACAGGGGATAGAAAAACTGTTTTTT.

The V gene is TRBV10-1, the J gene TRBJ1-5; D is perhaps TRBD1 (5 bases). The CDR3 sequence is 14 residues long. Germline V gives CDR1 WNHNN, CDR2 SYGVQD (reference sequence). V dropped 6 bases and J dropped 3 bases, with 12 bases sitting between them. CDR3 loop: CASRGDSNNQPQHF. CDR3 nucleotides: TGCGCCAGCAGGGGCGACAGCAACAATCAGCCCCAGCATTTT.

This clone was counted once. The V and J genes are TRBV5-3 and TRBJ2-5, with a tentative D call TRBD2 (5 bases). TRBV5-3 is sorted into the ORF group, with uncertain function. V was pared by 4 bases and J by 0 bases, with 19 bases between. This CDR3 region has 17 residues. Here the CDR3 reads CARSLRVSPLHQETQYF. The CDR3 DNA sequence: TGTGCCAGAAGCCTGAGGGTTTCACCCTTACACCAAGAGACCCAGTACTTC.

J is TRBJ2-3 and V is TRBV19, with TRBD2 matching 7 bases. The CDR3 consists of 14 residues. Trimming cost V 7 bases and J 2 bases; bases outside gene matches: 6. Germline V gene data show CDR1 as LNHDA and CDR2 as SQIVND (reference sequence). In DNA, the CDR3 is TGTGCCAGTAACGAGCGGGGTTTCACAGATACGCAGTATTTT. It is translated as CASNERGFTDTQYF.

The chain has TRBV2 and TRBJ1-2; the D gene is possibly TRBD1 (6 bases). The germline V and J ends were trimmed by 2 bases and 8 bases, with 18 bases remaining between them. The CDR3 spans 15 residues. Per the germline V gene, CDR1 is SNHLY and CDR2 is FYNNEI. CDR3 residues: CASSEQGPNWGGYTF. In DNA form, the CDR3 reads TGTGCCAGCAGTGAACAGGGGCCCAACTGGGGAGGCTACACCTTC.

The CDR3 here is CASKRGGLNTGELFF. CDR3 in DNA: TGTGCCAGTAAGCGGGGGGGCCTAAACACCGGGGAGCTGTTTTTT. This sequence joins TRBV19 and TRBJ2-2, with TRBD2 matching 10 bases. Trimming took 7 bases from V and 2 from J; bases not matched to a gene: 4. Looked up from germline, CDR1 is LNHDA and CDR2 is SQIVND (reference sequence). The CDR3 spans 15 residues.

This chain uses TRBV4-1 with TRBJ1-4; D might be TRBD1 (5 bases). Germline CDR1 is MGHRA and CDR2 is YSYEKL. V was cut by 4 bases and J by 13 bases, with 25 bases left in between. CDR3 length equals 16 residues. The CDR3 nucleotides read TGCGCCAGCAGCCGCGGTCCCACAGCCGGGGGGGAGGGACTGTTTTTT. It yields the protein CASSRGPTAGGEGLFF.

The chain recombines TRBV29-1 with TRBJ2-3; 7 nucleotides agree with TRBD2. Trimming cost V 6 bases and J 0 bases; bases outside gene matches: 15. The CDR3 has 17 residues. Germline V gene lookup returns CDR1 SQVTM and CDR2 ANQGSEA. Here the CDR3 reads CSVGSSSGTESTDTQYF. Here the CDR3 DNA reads TGCAGCGTCGGGAGTTCGAGCGGGACCGAGAGCACAGATACGCAGTATTTT.